This T cell receptor beta chain appears in the sequencing data of a study of T cells of healthy individuals. TCRdb re-called the 5' RACE reads through MiXCR, storing one row per CDR3 protein. This table has fewer than 75,000 distinct CDR3 sequences, roughly 15% appearing once. Germline values: CDR1 PRHDT, CDR2 FYEKMQ (reference sequence). This CDR3 has 18 residues. The V gene end was trimmed by 6 bases and the J gene end by 4 bases; junction bases not matched to a gene: 11. This sequence was found in a human donor in good health. The V call is TRBV13, the J call TRBJ2-4, with 14 bases lining up with TRBD2. CDR3 sequence: CASSPEPTSGRGKNIQYF. Written as DNA, the CDR3 is TGTGCCAGCAGTCCCGAACCGACTAGCGGGAGGGGTAAAAACATTCAGTACTTC.